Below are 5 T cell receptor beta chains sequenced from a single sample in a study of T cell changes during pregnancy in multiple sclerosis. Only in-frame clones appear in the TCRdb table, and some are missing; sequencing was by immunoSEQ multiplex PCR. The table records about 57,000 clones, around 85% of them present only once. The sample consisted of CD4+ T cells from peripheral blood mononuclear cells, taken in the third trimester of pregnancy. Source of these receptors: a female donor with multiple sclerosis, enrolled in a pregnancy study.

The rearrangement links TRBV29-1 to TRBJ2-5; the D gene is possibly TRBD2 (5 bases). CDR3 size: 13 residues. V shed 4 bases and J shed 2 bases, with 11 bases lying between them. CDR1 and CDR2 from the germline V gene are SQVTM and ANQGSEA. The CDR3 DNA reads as TGCAGCGTTGTATGGACTCCTCAAGAGACCCAGTACTTC. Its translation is CSVVWTPQETQYF.

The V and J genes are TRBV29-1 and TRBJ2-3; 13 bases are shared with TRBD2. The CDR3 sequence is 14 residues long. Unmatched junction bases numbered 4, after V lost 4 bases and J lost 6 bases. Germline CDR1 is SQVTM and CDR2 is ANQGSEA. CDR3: CSVGGLAGSDTQYF. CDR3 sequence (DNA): TGCAGCGTTGGGGGACTAGCGGGGAGCGATACGCAGTATTTT.

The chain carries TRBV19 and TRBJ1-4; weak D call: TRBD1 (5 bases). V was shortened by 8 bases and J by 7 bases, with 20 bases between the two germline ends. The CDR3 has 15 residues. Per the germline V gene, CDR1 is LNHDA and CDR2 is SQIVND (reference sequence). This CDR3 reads CASRPSRGGSEKLFF. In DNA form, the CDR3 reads TGTGCCAGTCGACCCTCTCGGGGGGGAAGTGAAAAACTGTTTTTT. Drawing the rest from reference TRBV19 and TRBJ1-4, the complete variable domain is DGGITQSPKYLFRKEGQNVTLSCEQNLNHDAMYWYRQDPGQGLRLIYYSQIVNDFQKGDIAEGYSVSREKKESFPLTVTSAQKNPTAFYLCASRPSRGGSEKLFFGSGTQLSVL.

In DNA, the CDR3 is TGTGCCAGCAGCACGACAGCCCTCTCTGGAAACACCATATATTTT. Translating gives CASSTTALSGNTIYF. The gene calls are TRBV11-2 and TRBJ1-3, with D possibly TRBD1 on 5 matching bases. The CDR3 totals 15 residues. With 5 bases removed from V and 0 bases from J, the gap between germline ends came to 11 bases. Germline values: CDR1 SGHAT, CDR2 FQNNGV.

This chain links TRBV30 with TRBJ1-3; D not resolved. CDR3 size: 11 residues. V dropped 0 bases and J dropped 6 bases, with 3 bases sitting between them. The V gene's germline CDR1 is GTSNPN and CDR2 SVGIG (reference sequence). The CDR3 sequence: CAWSVQNTIYF. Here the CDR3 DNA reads TGTGCCTGGAGTGTACAAAACACCATATATTTT.